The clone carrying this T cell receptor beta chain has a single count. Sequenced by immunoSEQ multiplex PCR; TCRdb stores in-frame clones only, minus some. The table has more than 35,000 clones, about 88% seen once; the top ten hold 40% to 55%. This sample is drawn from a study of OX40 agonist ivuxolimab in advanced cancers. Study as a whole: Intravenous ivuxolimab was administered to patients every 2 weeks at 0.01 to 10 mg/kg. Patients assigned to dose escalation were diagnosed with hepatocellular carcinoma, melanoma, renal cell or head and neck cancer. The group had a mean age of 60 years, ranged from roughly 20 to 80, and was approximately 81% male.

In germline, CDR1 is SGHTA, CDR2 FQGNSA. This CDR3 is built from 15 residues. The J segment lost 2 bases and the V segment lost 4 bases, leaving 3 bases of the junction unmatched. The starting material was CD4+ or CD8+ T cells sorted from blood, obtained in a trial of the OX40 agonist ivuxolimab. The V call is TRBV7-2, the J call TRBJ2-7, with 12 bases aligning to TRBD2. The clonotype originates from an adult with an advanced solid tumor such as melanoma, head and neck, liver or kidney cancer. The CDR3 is CASSSSSGGAYEQYF. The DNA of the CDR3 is TGTGCCAGCAGCTCGTCTAGCGGGGGGGCCTACGAGCAGTACTTC.